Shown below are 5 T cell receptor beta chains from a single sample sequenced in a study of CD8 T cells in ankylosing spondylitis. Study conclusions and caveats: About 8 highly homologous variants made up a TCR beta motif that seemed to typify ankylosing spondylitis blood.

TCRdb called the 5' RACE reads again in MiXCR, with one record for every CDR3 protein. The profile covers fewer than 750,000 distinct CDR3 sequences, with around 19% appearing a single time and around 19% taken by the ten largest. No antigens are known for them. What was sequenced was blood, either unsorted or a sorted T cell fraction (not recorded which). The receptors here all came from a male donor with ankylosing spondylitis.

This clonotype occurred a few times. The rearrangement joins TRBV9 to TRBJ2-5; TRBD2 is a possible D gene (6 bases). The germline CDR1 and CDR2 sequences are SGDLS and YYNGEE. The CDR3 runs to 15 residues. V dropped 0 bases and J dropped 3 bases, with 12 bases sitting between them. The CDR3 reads CASSVEGRREETQYF. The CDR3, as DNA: TGTGCCAGCAGCGTAGAAGGGAGGCGGGAAGAGACCCAGTACTTC.

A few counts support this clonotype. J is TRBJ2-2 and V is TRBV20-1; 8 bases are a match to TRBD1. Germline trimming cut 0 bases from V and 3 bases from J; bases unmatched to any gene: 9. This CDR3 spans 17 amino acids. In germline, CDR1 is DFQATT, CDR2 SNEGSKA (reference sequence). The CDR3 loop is CSARDLGQGWDTGELFF. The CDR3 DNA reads TGCAGTGCTAGAGACCTCGGACAGGGCTGGGACACCGGGGAGCTGTTTTTT.

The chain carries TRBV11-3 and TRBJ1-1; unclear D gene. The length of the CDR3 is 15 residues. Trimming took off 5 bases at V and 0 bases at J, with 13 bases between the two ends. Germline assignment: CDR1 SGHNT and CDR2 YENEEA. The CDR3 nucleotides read TGTGCCAGCAGCCCCCTCGCCGGTGTGAACACTGAAGCTTTCTTT. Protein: CASSPLAGVNTEAFF.

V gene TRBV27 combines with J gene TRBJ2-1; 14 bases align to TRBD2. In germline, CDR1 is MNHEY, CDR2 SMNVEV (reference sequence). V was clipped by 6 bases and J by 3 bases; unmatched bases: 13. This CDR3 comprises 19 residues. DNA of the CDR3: TGTGCCAGCAGGGAAAAGGGACTAGCGGGGGTTACAAACTACAATGAGCAGTTCTTC. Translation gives CASREKGLAGVTNYNEQFF.

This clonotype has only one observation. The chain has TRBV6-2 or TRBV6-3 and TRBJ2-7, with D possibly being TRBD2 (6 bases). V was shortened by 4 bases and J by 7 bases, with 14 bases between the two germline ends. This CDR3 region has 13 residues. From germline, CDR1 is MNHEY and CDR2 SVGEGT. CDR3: CASSFAGIGEQYF. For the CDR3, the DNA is TGTGCCAGCAGTTTTGCGGGGATTGGAGAGCAGTACTTC.